Shown below are 18 T cell receptor beta chains from a single sample sequenced in a study of cytomegalovirus exposure and HLA in healthy donors. This PCR relied on a set of 60 Vbeta primers and 13 Jbeta primers. Sequencing was performed with immunoSEQ multiplex PCR; in TCRdb, only in-frame clones are kept and a portion is missing. Of about 130,000 clones in the sample, 77% are singletons; the top ten hold roughly 4.2%. The sample taken for sequencing was PBMCs. The receptors originated from a male donor in good health and CMV-seropositive.

The chain joins TRBV4-2 to TRBJ1-1, with D hard to call. The CDR3 is 14 residues long. Germline CDR1 is LGHNA and CDR2 is YNFKEQ. Trimming removed 2 bases from V and 0 bases from J, with 7 bases in between. CDR3 nucleotides: TGTGCCAGCAGCCAAAACAGAGTGAACACTGAAGCTTTCTTT. Protein product: CASSQNRVNTEAFF.

V gene TRBV6-1 combines with J gene TRBJ1-2, with D unresolved. This CDR3 comprises 15 residues. Trimming left V 0 bases short and J 2 bases short, with 10 bases between. Germline V lookup: CDR1 MNHNS, CDR2 SASEGT. CDR3: CASSEAPQVNYGYTF. The CDR3 coding sequence is TGTGCCAGCAGTGAAGCGCCGCAGGTCAACTATGGCTACACCTTC.

The chain combines TRBV20-1 with TRBJ2-7; weak D call: TRBD2 (5 bases). CDR3 length equals 11 residues. Germline loops: CDR1 DFQATT, CDR2 SNEGSKA (reference sequence). V was clipped by 6 bases and J by 6 bases, with 12 bases between them. The CDR3 region is CSASTRGEQYF. The DNA of the CDR3 is TGCAGTGCCTCAACCCGGGGCGAGCAGTACTTC.

This rearrangement joins TRBV4-1 to TRBJ2-3; D unclear. This CDR3 is 13 amino acids long. Germline V gene sequence: CDR1 MGHRA, CDR2 YSYEKL. Trimming removed 1 base at V and 5 bases at J, with 7 bases between. The CDR3 loop is CASSQVLGDTQYF. In DNA, the CDR3 is TGCGCCAGCAGCCAAGTTCTAGGAGATACGCAGTATTTT.

This rearrangement joins TRBV25-1 to TRBJ2-5; 9 nucleotides align to TRBD1. Unmatched junction bases numbered 8, after V lost 1 base and J lost 5 bases. The length of the CDR3 is 16 residues. Germline-derived CDR1 and CDR2 are MGHDK and SYGVNS. As DNA, the CDR3 is TGTGCCAGCAGTGAATTTGGGACAGGGACGTGGGAGACCCAGTACTTC. Amino acids: CASSEFGTGTWETQYF. The full variable domain, its missing parts supplied by reference TRBV25-1 and TRBJ2-5, is EADIYQTPRYLVIGTGKKITLECSQTMGHDKMYWYQQDPGMELHLIHYSYGVNSTEKGDLSSESTVSRIRTEHFPLTLESARPSHTSQYLCASSEFGTGTWETQYFGPGTRLLVL.

In its sample, this clone was seen a few times. This chain links TRBV27 with TRBJ2-1; TRBD2 aligns across 9 bases. The germline gives CDR1 MNHEY, CDR2 SMNVEV (reference sequence). The CDR3 covers 15 residues. V shed 2 bases, J shed 9 bases, and the junction held 8 bases outside the gene matches. The CDR3 region has the DNA TGTGCCAGCAGTTTAGTGAGCGGGGGGAGGCCTGAGCAGTTCTTC. Translated, it gives CASSLVSGGRPEQFF.

The J gene is TRBJ2-7, the V gene TRBV7-9; TRBD2 might be the D (6 bases). The CDR3 is 15 residues long. Germline-derived CDR1 and CDR2 are SEHNR and FQNEAQ (reference sequence). V lost 5 bases and J 4 bases, leaving 18 bases between the germline ends. The chain's CDR3 is CASSLPPGLSYEQYF. CDR3 in DNA: TGTGCCAGCAGCCTACCCCCGGGACTCTCTTACGAGCAGTACTTC.

The chain is built from TRBV10-3 and TRBJ2-3; TRBD2 is a possible D gene (6 bases). Trimming left V 11 bases short and J 1 base short, with 13 bases between. The length of the CDR3 is 13 residues. In germline, CDR1 is ENHRY, CDR2 SYGVKD. The DNA of the CDR3 is TGTGCCGTCTTAGCGGATGGCACAGATACGCAGTATTTT. Translated: CAVLADGTDTQYF.

The chain joins TRBV11-3 to TRBJ2-1; possibly TRBD1 for D (6 bases). This CDR3 has 14 amino acids. Trimming removed 1 base from V and 7 bases from J, with 11 bases in between. Germline CDR1 SGHNT, CDR2 YENEEA. CDR3 residues: CASSLAGQGNEQFF. In DNA form, the CDR3 reads TGTGCCAGCAGCTTAGCTGGTCAGGGGAATGAGCAGTTCTTC.

V and J are TRBV2 and TRBJ2-1, with 7 positions matching TRBD2. Germline V gives CDR1 SNHLY, CDR2 FYNNEI. Trimming removed 4 bases from V and 4 bases from J; junction bases left unmatched: 7. This CDR3 has 15 amino acids. CDR3 region: CASSGISGLYNEQFF. The DNA of the CDR3 is TGTGCCAGCAGTGGTATTAGCGGGTTGTACAATGAGCAGTTCTTC. Supplemented by reference TRBV2 and TRBJ2-1, the full variable domain reads EPEVTQTPSHQVTQMGQEVILRCVPISNHLYFYWYRQILGQKVEFLVSFYNNEISEKSEIFDDQFSVERPDGSNFTLKIRSTKLEDSAMYFCASSGISGLYNEQFFGPGTRLTVL.

Turning to this clone: Compared with germline, one end of the junction differs, possibly owing to a read error. The CDR3 DNA follows: TGCAGCGCATCAAAGGACAGGGAGGACAACAGTCAGTACTTC. It is translated as CSASKDREDNSQYF. This rearrangement joins TRBV29-1 to TRBJ2-4; TRBD1 agrees at 8 bases. Germline V CDR1 and CDR2: SQVTM, ANQGSEA. This CDR3 is built from 14 residues. The variable domain in full, completed from reference TRBV29-1 and TRBJ2-4, reads SAVISQKPSRDICQRGTSLTIQCQVDSQVTMMFWYRQQPGQSLTLIATANQGSEATYESGFVIDKFPISRPNLTFSTLTVSNMSPEDSSIYLCSASKDREDNSQYFGAGTRLSVL.

The chain links TRBV7-9 to TRBJ2-2; D unresolved. Germline CDR1 and CDR2: SEHNR and FQNEAQ (reference sequence). This CDR3 region has 12 residues. Trimming took off 5 bases at V and 4 bases at J, with 5 bases between the two ends. The CDR3 bases are TGTGCCAGCAGCCTGAGCACCGGGGAGCTGTTTTTT. Protein product: CASSLSTGELFF.

Only a few counts were recorded for this clone. The rearrangement joins TRBV6-1 to TRBJ2-1; TRBD2 agrees at 11 bases. J lost 3 bases, V lost 4 bases, and 5 bases had no gene match. The V gene's germline CDR1 is MNHNS and CDR2 SASEGT. The CDR3 has 16 amino acids. The CDR3 here is CASSGRLAGLYNEQFF. The DNA for the CDR3 is TGTGCCAGCAGTGGGCGACTAGCGGGACTCTACAATGAGCAGTTCTTC.

V and J are TRBV5-1 and TRBJ1-3, with 7 nucleotides matching TRBD1. V was pared by 4 bases and J by 3 bases, with 4 bases of the junction left unmatched. Germline V gives CDR1 SGHRS, CDR2 YFSETQ. This CDR3 is built from 14 residues. CDR3 region: CASSQGTVGNTIYF. The CDR3 DNA sequence: TGCGCCAGCAGCCAGGGGACAGTTGGAAACACCATATATTTT.

The V gene is TRBV28, the J gene TRBJ2-3, with 11 bases identical to TRBD2. The CDR3 spans 18 residues. V gave up 4 bases and J gave up 3 bases; unmatched junction bases: 12. Germline-derived CDR1 and CDR2 are MDHEN and SYDVKM. The CDR3 sequence: CASSSPAALAGGTDTQYF. The CDR3 bases are TGTGCCAGCAGTTCGCCGGCGGCTCTAGCGGGAGGAACAGATACGCAGTATTTT.

V is TRBV7-8 and J is TRBJ2-5; 9 bases map to TRBD1. The J call could be wrong; TRBJ2-7 is a better fit for the DNA end. The CDR3 runs to 13 residues. CDR1 SGHVS and CDR2 FQNEAQ come from the germline V gene. The CDR3 DNA sequence: TGTGCCAGCAGCATTGACAGGGGGTACGAGCAGTACTTC. The encoded protein is CASSIDRGYEQYF.

The chain couples TRBV28 to TRBJ2-2; 11 bases align to TRBD1. Trimming at V came to 11 bases and at J to 4 bases, leaving 15 bases not matched to a gene. The CDR3 has 17 residues. Germline V gene data show CDR1 as MDHEN and CDR2 as SYDVKM. Here the CDR3 DNA reads TGTGCCTCTCAGAGAGGAGGACAGGGGGCCCGCACCGGGGAGCTGTTTTTT. Protein: CASQRGGQGARTGELFF.

The chain carries TRBV18 and TRBJ1-2; 7 bases map to TRBD1. CDR1 KGHSH and CDR2 LQKENI come from the germline V gene. This CDR3 contains 14 residues. Trimming took 5 bases from V and 6 from J; bases not matched to a gene: 9. CDR3 protein: CASSSLLRGHGYTF. As DNA, the CDR3 is TGTGCCAGCTCATCACTATTGAGGGGGCATGGCTACACCTTC.